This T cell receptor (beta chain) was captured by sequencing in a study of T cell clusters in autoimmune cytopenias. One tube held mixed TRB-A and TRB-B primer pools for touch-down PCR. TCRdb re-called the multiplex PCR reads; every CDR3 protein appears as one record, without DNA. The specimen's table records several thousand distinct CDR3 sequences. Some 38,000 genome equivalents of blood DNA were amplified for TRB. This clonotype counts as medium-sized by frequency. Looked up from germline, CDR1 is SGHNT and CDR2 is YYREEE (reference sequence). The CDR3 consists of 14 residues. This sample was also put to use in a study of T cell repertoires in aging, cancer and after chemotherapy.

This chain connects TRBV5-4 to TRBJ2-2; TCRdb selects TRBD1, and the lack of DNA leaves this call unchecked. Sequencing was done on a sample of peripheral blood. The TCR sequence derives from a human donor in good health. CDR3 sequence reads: CASSLDLGAGELFF.